The 10 T cell receptor beta chains presented below share a single source sample, sequenced in a study of blood T cells in healthy people across ages (dated by TCRdb to between 2015 and 2017). Receptor libraries were prepared by 5' RACE. TCRdb lists the instrument as Illumina HiSeq 2500. A second PCR of roughly 7 to 11 cycles was performed with a sample-barcoded 5' primer and a J-beta primer mix. TCRdb itself trimmed the public reads at Q25 with fastp, ran MiXCR and retained productive beta chains. Rows with a matching CDR3 protein are joined into one entry that keeps the most common DNA and genes. This sample lists 450,000 to 700,000 distinct CDR3 sequences; 27% were detected once. The ten largest account for less than 20% of the sample. Sequencing was performed on blood. The receptors stem from a woman in her seventies in good health.

This chain joins TRBV28 and TRBJ1-6; D not certain. V was shortened by 1 base and J by 1 base, with 2 bases between the two germline ends. CDR1 and CDR2 from the germline V gene are MDHEN and SYDVKM. CDR3 size: 14 residues. CDR3 in DNA: TGTGCCAGCAGTTTATTTTCCTATAATTCACCCCTCCACTTT. Translation: CASSLFSYNSPLHF.

A few counts support this clonotype. V gene TRBV5-1 combines with J gene TRBJ2-1; 8 positions match TRBD2. The CDR3 runs to 16 residues. Germline CDR1 and CDR2: SGHRS and YFSETQ. V was clipped by 0 bases and J by 7 bases; unmatched bases: 9. The CDR3 here is CASSLDSGAAVNEQFF. The CDR3 DNA follows: TGCGCCAGCAGCTTGGATAGCGGGGCAGCCGTTAATGAGCAGTTCTTC.

This clonotype was recorded a few times. The chain uses TRBV7-3 and TRBJ2-1; 13 bases map to TRBD2. CDR3 length: 17 residues. J lost 4 bases, V lost 5 bases, and 8 bases had no gene match. The germline V gene encodes CDR1 SGHTA and CDR2 FQGTGA. CDR3 sequence (DNA): TGTGCCAGCAGCCCGACTAGCGGGGGGACCCAGTACAATGAGCAGTTCTTC. Translating gives CASSPTSGGTQYNEQFF.

The chain couples TRBV6-6 to TRBJ1-2; D uncertain. V lost 7 bases, J lost 3 bases, and 6 bases lay in between. Looked up from germline, CDR1 is MNHNY and CDR2 is SVGAGI (reference sequence). The CDR3 consists of 11 residues. The CDR3 bases are TGTGCCAGCACTGGAGACTATGGCTACACCTTC. Encoded protein: CASTGDYGYTF.

Only a few counts were recorded for this clonotype. CDR3 sequence reads: CASSYSAGRGETQYF. DNA of the CDR3: TGTGCCAGCAGTTACTCGGCAGGGAGGGGAGAGACCCAGTACTTC. The rearrangement links TRBV6-5 to TRBJ2-5, with 7 nucleotides matching TRBD2. Trimming at V came to 0 bases and at J to 4 bases, leaving 5 bases not matched to a gene. The CDR3 has 15 amino acids. CDR1 and CDR2 (germline): MNHEY, SVGAGI.

This clonotype was picked up a small number of times. The chain couples TRBV5-1 to TRBJ2-1, with a possible D match to TRBD2 (6 bases). CDR3 length: 16 residues. Germline V gene lookup returns CDR1 SGHRS and CDR2 YFSETQ. V dropped 4 bases and J dropped 0 bases, with 14 bases sitting between them. For the CDR3, the DNA is TGCGCCAGCAGCCCGGGGGACCGAAGCTCCTACAATGAGCAGTTCTTC. Amino acid sequence: CASSPGDRSSYNEQFF.

This chain connects TRBV12-3 or TRBV12-4 to TRBJ2-7; D gene uncertain. This CDR3 is 11 amino acids long. Trimming stripped 6 bases from V and 3 bases from J, with 6 bases between. CDR3 region: CASRGYYEQYF. In nucleotides, the CDR3 is TGTGCCAGCAGGGGATACTACGAGCAGTACTTC.

The J gene is TRBJ2-5, the V gene TRBV2, with a possible D match to TRBD1 (6 bases). The CDR3 extends over 15 amino acids. CDR1 and CDR2 from the germline V gene are SNHLY and FYNNEI. V was pared by 0 bases and J by 5 bases, with 13 bases between. CDR3 region: CASSEARGLDETQYF. CDR3 nucleotides: TGTGCCAGCAGTGAAGCCAGGGGATTGGATGAGACCCAGTACTTC.

The table lists this clonotype with a few counts. J is TRBJ2-7 and V is TRBV5-1, with D perhaps matching TRBD2 (6 bases). Trimming removed 4 bases at V and 5 bases at J, with 16 bases between. Germline loops: CDR1 SGHRS, CDR2 YFSETQ. The CDR3 is made up of 14 amino acids. The CDR3 coding sequence is TGCGCCAGCAGCCCGCGGAGGGTTCTGGACGAGCAGTACTTC. Translation: CASSPRRVLDEQYF.

This CDR3 is CASSSQGQEDEQYF. In DNA form, the CDR3 reads TGCGCCAGCAGCTCTCAGGGACAGGAGGACGAGCAGTACTTC. The genes are TRBV5-1 and TRBJ2-7; 8 bases map to TRBD1. The V gene's germline CDR1 is SGHRS and CDR2 YFSETQ. Germline trimming cut 3 bases from V and 5 bases from J; bases unmatched to any gene: 7. The CDR3 consists of 14 residues.